The entry that follows covers one T cell receptor (beta chain) sequence. The sample originates from a study of identifying expanded T cells in peripheral blood. Repertoires were generated with immunoSEQ multiplex PCR, while TCRdb's copy carries only in-frame clones and drops some. The repertoire has around 120,000 clones, around 89% of them found once; the top ten carry about 17%. The CDR3 extends over 16 amino acids. Germline-derived CDR1 and CDR2 are MNHEY and SVGAGI. J lost 7 bases, V lost 2 bases, and 8 bases had no gene match. Sequenced input: blood. The receptor was isolated from a person aged 18-69 years in good health. J is TRBJ1-6 and V is TRBV6-5; 7 nucleotides align to TRBD1. The CDR3 DNA sequence: TGTGCCAGCAGTTACCCGAGACAGGGAAAAAATTCACCCCTCCACTTT. It is translated as CASSYPRQGKNSPLHF.